The sequence of this T cell receptor (beta chain) was determined in a study of blood T cell repertoires in COVID-19. The sample holds one count of this clone. TCRdb's table, derived via immunoSEQ multiplex PCR, lists solely in-frame clones and lacks some. This repertoire shows 280,000 or so clones, approximately 85% found once; its top ten account for around 2.1%. Germline lookup yields CDR1 SGHRS and CDR2 YFSETQ. CDR3 size: 13 residues. V gave up 1 base and J gave up 3 bases, with 7 bases separating them. Sequencing was done on a sample of PBMCs or T cells enriched from blood (not recorded which). The receptor was isolated from a man under 40 who had recovered from COVID-19. V and J are TRBV5-1 and TRBJ1-2; tentative D call: TRBD1 (5 bases). DNA of the CDR3: TGCGCCAGCAGCTTGTCGGGGGACTATGGCTACACCTTC. This gives the protein CASSLSGDYGYTF.